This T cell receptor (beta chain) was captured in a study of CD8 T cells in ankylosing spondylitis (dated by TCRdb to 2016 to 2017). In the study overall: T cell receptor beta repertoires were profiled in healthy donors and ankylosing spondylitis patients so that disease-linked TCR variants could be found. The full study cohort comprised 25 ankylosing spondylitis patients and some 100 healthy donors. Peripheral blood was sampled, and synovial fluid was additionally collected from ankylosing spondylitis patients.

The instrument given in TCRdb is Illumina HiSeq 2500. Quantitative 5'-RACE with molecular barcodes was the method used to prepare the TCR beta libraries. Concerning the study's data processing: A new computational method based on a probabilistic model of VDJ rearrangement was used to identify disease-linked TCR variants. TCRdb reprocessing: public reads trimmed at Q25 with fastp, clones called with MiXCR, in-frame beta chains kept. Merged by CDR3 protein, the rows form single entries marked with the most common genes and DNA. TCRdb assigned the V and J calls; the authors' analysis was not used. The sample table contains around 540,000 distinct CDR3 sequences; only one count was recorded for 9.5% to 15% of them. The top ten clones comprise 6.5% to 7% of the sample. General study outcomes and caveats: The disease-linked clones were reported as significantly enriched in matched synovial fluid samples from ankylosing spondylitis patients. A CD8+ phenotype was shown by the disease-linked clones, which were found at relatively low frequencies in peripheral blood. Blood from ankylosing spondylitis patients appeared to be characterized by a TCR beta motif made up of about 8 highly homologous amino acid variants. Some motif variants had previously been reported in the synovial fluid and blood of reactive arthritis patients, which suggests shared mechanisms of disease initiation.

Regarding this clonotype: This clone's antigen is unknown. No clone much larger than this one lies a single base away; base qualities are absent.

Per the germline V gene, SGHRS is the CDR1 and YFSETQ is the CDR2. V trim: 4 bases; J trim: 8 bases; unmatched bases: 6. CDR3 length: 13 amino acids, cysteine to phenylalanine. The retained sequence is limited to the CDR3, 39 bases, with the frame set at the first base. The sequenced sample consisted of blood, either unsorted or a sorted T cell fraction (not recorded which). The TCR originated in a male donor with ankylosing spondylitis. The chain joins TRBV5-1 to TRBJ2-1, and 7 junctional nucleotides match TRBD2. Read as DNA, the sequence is TGCGCCAGCAGCGTTCCTCGGGAGGATGAGCAGTTCTTC. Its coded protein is CASSVPREDEQFF.